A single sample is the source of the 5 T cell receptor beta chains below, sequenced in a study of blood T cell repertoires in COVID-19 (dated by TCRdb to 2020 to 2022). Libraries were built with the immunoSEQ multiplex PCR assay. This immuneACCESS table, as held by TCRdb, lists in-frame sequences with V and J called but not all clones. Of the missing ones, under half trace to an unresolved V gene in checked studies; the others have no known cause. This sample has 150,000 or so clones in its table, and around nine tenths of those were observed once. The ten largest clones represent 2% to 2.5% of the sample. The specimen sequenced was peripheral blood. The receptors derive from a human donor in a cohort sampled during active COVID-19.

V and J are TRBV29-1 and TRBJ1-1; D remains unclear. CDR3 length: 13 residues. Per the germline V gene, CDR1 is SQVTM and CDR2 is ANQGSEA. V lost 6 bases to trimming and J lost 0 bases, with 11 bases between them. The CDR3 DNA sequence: TGCAGCGTCGCCGGAGTCCTGAACACTGAAGCTTTCTTT. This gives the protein CSVAGVLNTEAFF.

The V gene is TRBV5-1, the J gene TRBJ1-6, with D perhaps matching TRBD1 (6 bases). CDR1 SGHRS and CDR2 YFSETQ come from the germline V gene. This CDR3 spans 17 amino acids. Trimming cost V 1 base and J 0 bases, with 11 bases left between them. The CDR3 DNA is TGCGCCAGCAGCTTGTATACAGGGAGCTCCTATAATTCACCCCTCCACTTT. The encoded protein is CASSLYTGSSYNSPLHF.

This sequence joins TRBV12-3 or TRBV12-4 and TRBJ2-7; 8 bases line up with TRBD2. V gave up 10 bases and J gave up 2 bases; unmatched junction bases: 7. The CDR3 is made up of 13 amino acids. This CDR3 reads CAITSGGTYEQYF. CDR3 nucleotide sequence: TGTGCCATCACTAGCGGAGGCACCTACGAGCAGTACTTC.

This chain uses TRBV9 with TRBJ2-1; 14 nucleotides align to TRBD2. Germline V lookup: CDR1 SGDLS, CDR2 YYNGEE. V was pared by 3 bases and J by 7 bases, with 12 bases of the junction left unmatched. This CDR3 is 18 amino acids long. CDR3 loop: CASSEQPGTSGSRNEQFF. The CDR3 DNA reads TGTGCCAGCAGCGAACAACCTGGGACTAGCGGGAGTAGGAATGAGCAGTTCTTC. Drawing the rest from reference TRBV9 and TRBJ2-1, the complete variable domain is DSGVTQTPKHLITATGQRVTLRCSPRSGDLSVYWYQQSLDQGLQFLIQYYNGEERAKGNILERFSAQQFPDLHSELNLSSLELGDSALYFCASSEQPGTSGSRNEQFFGPGTRLTVL.

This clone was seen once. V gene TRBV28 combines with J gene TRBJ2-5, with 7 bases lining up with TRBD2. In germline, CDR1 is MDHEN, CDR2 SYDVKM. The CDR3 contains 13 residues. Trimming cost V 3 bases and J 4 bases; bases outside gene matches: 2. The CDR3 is CASSLGGVETQYF. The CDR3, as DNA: TGTGCCAGCAGTTTGGGAGGGGTAGAGACCCAGTACTTC.